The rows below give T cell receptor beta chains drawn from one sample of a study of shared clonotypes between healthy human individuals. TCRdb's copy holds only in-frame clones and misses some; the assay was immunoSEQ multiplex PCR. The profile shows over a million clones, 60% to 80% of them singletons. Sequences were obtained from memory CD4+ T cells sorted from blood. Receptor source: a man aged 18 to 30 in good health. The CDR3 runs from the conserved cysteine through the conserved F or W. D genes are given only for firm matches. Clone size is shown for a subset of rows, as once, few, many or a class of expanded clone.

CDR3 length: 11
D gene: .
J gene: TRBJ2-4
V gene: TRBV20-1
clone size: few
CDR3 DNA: TGCAGTTTACAGGGAAATGCCATTCAGTACTTC
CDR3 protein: CSLQGNAIQYF

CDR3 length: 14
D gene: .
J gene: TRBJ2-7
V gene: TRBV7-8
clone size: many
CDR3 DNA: TGTGCCAGCAGCCCCCGGACTACCTCCTACGAGCAGTACTTC
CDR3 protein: CASSPRTTSYEQYF

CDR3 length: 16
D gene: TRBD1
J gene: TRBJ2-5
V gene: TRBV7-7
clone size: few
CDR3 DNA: TGTGCTAGCAGCTTAGGAGGGACAGGGGTTGCAGAGACCCAGTACTTC
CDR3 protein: CASSLGGTGVAETQYF

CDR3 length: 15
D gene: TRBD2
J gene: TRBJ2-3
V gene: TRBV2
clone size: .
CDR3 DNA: TGTGCCAGCAGGCTTCTAGCGGGGGGGTCCCGTACGCAGTATTTT
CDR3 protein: CASRLLAGGSRTQYF

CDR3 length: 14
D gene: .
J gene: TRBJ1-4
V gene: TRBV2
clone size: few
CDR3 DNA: TGTGCCAGTCGGTTACGCGGGGTAGGCGAAAAACTGTTTTTT
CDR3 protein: CASRLRGVGEKLFF

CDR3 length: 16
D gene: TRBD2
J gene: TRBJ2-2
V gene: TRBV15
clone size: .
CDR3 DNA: TGTGCCACCAGCAGACTAGCGGGGGGGAACACCGGGGAGCTGTTTTTT
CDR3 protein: CATSRLAGGNTGELFF

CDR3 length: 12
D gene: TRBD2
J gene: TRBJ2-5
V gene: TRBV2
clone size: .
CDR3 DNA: TGTGCCGGCAGCGGGGGCCAAGAGACCCAGTACTTC
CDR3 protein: CAGSGGQETQYF

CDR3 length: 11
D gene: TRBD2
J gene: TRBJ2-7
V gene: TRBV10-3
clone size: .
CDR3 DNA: TGTGCCATCTCGGGAGGGCGGGAGCAGTACTTC
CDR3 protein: CAISGGREQYF

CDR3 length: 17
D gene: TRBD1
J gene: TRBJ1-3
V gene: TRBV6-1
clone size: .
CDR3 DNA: TGTGCCAGCAGTGTTCTCCCCCAAACAGGGGCTGGAAACACCATATATTTT
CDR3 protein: CASSVLPQTGAGNTIYF

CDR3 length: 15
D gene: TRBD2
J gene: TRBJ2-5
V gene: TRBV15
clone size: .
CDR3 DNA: TGTGCCACCAGCGGACTAGCGGGAGGACAAGAGACCCAGTACTTC
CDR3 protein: CATSGLAGGQETQYF

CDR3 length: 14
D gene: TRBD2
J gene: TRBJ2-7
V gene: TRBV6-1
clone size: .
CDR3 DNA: TGTGCCGGGGGGTCAGCGGGGGCTTCCTACGAGCAGTACTTC
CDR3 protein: CAGGSAGASYEQYF

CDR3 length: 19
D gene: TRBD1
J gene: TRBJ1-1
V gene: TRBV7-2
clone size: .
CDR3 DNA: TGTGCCAGCAGCCCTCGAACAGGGGGACGGACTAGCCCGGACACTGAAGCTTTCTTT
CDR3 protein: CASSPRTGGRTSPDTEAFF

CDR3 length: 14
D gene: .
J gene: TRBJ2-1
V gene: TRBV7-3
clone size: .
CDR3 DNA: TGTGCCAGCAGCCCCTCCACGGGAAGGAGTGAGCAGTTCTTC
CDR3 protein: CASSPSTGRSEQFF

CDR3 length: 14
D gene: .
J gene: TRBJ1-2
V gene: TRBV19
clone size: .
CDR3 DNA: TGTGCCAGTAGTACCACAGGAATATCGGGGGGCTACACCTTC
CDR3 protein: CASSTTGISGGYTF

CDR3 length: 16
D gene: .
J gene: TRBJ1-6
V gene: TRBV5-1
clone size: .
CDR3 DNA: TGCGCCAGCAGCTTTTCCGAGCAGGGCCCCAATTCACCCCTCCACTTT
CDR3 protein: CASSFSEQGPNSPLHF

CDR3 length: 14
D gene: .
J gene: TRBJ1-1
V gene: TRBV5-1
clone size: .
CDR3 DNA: TGCGCCAGCAGCTTGCTGTACAGGGACACTGAAGCTTTCTTT
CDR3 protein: CASSLLYRDTEAFF

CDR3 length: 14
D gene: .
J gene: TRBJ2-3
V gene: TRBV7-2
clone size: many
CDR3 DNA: TGTGCCAGCAGCTTAGGGCTAGGCACAGATACGCAGTATTTT
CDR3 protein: CASSLGLGTDTQYF

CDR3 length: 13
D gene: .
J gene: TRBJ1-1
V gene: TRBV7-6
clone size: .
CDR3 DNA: TGTGCCAGCAGCTTAGAAGGGATAGGGAACTTTTTCTTT
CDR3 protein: CASSLEGIGNFFF

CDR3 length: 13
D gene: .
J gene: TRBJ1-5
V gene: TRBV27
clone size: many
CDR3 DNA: TGTGCCAGCAGTTTCCGGCAGGATCAGCCCCAGCATTTT
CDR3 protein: CASSFRQDQPQHF

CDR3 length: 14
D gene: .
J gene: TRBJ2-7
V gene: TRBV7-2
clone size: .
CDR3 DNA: TGTGCCAGCAGCTTAGCTCTGAGCTCCTACGAGCAGTACTTC
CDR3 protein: CASSLALSSYEQYF

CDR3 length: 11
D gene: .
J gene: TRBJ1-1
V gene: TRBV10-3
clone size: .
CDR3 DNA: TGTGCCATCAAAGGGGGAATTGAAGCTTTCTTT
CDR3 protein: CAIKGGIEAFF

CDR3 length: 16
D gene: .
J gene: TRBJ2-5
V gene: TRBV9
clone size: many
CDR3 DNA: TGTGCCAGCAGCGTAGGAGGTTCAACTCTTTGGGAGACCCAGTACTTC
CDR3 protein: CASSVGGSTLWETQYF

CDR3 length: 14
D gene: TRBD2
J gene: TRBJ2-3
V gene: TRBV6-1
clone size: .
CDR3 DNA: TGTGCCAGCAGCGAGGGCGGGAGGACAGATACGCAGTATTTT
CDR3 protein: CASSEGGRTDTQYF

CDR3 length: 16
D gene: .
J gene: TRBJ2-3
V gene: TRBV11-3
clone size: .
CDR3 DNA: TGTGCCAGCAGCGTCGGGACGGGAAAGGGTACAGATACGCAGTATTTT
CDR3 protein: CASSVGTGKGTDTQYF

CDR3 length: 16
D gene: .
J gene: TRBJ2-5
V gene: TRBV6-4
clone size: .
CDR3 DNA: TGTGCCAGCAGTGCACCTACAGGACCGTACCAAGAGACCCAGTACTTC
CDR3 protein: CASSAPTGPYQETQYF

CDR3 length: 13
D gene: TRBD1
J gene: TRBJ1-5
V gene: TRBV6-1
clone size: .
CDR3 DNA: TGTGCCAGCAGGCAGGGACAGGGCGGTCCCCAGCATTTT
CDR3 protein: CASRQGQGGPQHF

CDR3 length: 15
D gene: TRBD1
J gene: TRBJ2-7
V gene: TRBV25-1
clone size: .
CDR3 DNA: TGTGCCAGCAGTGAACCCGGGACAGGGTCCTACGAGCAGTACTTC
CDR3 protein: CASSEPGTGSYEQYF

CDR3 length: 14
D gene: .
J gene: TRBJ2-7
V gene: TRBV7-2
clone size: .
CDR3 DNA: TGTGCCAGCAGCTCAAGCTGGGGATCCTACGAGCAGTACTTC
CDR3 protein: CASSSSWGSYEQYF

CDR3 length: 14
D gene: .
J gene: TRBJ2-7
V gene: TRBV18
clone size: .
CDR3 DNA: TGTGCCAGCTCACCGCGGGACGGCAAATACGAGCAGTACTTC
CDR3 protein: CASSPRDGKYEQYF

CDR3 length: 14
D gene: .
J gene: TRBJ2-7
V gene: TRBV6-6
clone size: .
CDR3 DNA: TGTGCCAGCAACGGGACACCTCTTCCCCACGAGCAGTACTTC
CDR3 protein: CASNGTPLPHEQYF

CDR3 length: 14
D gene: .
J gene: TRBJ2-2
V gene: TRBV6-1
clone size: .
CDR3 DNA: TGTGCCAGCACCCAGGACCGAGTGAGCGGGGAGCTGTTTTTT
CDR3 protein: CASTQDRVSGELFF

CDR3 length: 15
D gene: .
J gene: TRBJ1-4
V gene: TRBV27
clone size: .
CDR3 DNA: TGTGCCAGCAGCTCGGGACGGGCGGGGTATGAAAAACTGTTTTTT
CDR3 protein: CASSSGRAGYEKLFF

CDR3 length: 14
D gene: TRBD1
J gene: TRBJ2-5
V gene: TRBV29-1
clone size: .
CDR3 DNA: TGCAGCGTCCGGGACAGAACTACCCAAGAGACCCAGTACTTC
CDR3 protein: CSVRDRTTQETQYF

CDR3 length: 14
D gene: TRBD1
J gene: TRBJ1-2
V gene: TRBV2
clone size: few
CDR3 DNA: TGTGCCAGCAGTGGAGGGACAGGATACTATGGCTACACCTTC
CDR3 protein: CASSGGTGYYGYTF

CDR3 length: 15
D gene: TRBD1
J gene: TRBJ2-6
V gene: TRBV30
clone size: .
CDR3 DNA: TGTGCCTGGAGCCAGGGGGCTGCTGGGGCCAACGTCCTGACTTTC
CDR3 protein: CAWSQGAAGANVLTF

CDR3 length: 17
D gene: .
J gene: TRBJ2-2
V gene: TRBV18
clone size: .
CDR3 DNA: TGTGCCAGCTCACCGCCCGCAACAGGGATGAACACCGGGGAGCTGTTTTTT
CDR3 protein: CASSPPATGMNTGELFF

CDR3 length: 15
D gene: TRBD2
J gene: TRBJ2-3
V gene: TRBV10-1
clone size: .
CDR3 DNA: TGCGCCAGCAGTAGACTAGCGGGAGTTTCAGATACGCAGTATTTT
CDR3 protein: CASSRLAGVSDTQYF

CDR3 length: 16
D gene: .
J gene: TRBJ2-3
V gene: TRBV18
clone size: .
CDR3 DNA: TGTGCCAGCTCACTCCTGTCGGACCTTAGCACAGATACGCAGTATTTT
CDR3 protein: CASSLLSDLSTDTQYF

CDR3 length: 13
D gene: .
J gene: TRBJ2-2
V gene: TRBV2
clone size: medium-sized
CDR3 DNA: TGTGCCAGCAGTGAGTCAACTTCCGGGGAGCTGTTTTTT
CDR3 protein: CASSESTSGELFF

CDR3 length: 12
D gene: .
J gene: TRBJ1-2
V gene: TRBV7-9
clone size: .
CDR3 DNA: TGTGCCAGCAGCCGGGACGGTTATGGCTACACCTTC
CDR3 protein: CASSRDGYGYTF